Shown below are 6 T cell receptor beta chains from a single sample sequenced in a study of vaccination and CD4 T cells after COVID-19. The treatment here: approximately nine-day PBMC culture with coronavirus spike peptide pools or control peptides (ViraFEST assay). Cultured CD4+ T-cell DNA underwent Oncomine TCR Beta short-read sequencing. TCRdb processed the PCR reads anew with MiXCR; each CDR3 protein has one entry. The data show about 12,000 distinct CDR3 sequences, 45% to 55% seen once. These TCRs are of unknown antigen specificity. What was sequenced was CD4+ T cells from blood, cultured in vitro. The source is a human donor who had recovered from COVID-19.

This chain joins TRBV6-1 and TRBJ2-1; D might be TRBD2 (6 bases). V lost 7 bases, J lost 0 bases, and 16 bases lay in between. The CDR3 length is 16 residues. Germline lookup yields CDR1 MNHNS and CDR2 SASEGT. CDR3 nucleotide sequence: TGTGCCAGCACCCGGAATAGCGGAAGCTCCTACAATGAGCAGTTCTTC. Protein sequence: CASTRNSGSSYNEQFF.

The rearrangement joins TRBV20-1 to TRBJ2-7, with 9 bases fitting TRBD2. The CDR3 runs 14 residues. The germline V gene has CDR1 DFQATT and CDR2 SNEGSKA (reference sequence). The V segment lost 6 bases and the J segment 2 bases; nucleotides outside the gene matches: 8. CDR3 DNA sequence: TGCAGTGCCACCAGGACTAGCGTCACCTACGAGCAGTACTTC. Translated, it gives CSATRTSVTYEQYF.

The chain recombines TRBV19 with TRBJ2-4; D gene uncertain. Trimming shortened V by 7 bases and J by 0 bases, and 10 bases separated the two germline ends. The CDR3 extends over 14 amino acids. The V gene's germline CDR1 is LNHDA and CDR2 SQIVND (reference sequence). The CDR3 reads CASTETLAKNIQYF. CDR3 DNA: TGTGCCAGTACCGAAACGCTAGCCAAAAACATTCAGTACTTC.

The CDR3 coding sequence is TGTGCCAGCAGTTCAGGGACTAGCGGGATGAGCACAGATACGCAGTATTTT. Its protein is CASSSGTSGMSTDTQYF. This sequence joins TRBV6-5 and TRBJ2-3, with 13 bases identical to TRBD2. CDR3 length: 17 residues. After removal of 4 bases from V and 0 bases from J, the junction contained 4 bases not matched to a gene. Germline V CDR1 and CDR2: MNHEY, SVGAGI.

The chain joins TRBV6-5 to TRBJ1-4, with D unresolved. This CDR3 is 14 amino acids long. Between the trimmed V and J ends, which lost 0 bases and 7 bases, there was a span of 9 bases. The germline V gene encodes CDR1 MNHEY and CDR2 SVGAGI. The CDR3 region is CASSYSTASEKLFF. CDR3 nucleotide sequence: TGTGCCAGCAGTTACTCGACCGCTAGTGAAAAACTGTTTTTT.

This chain uses TRBV6-2 or TRBV6-3 with TRBJ2-6; the D is unclear. The V and J ends lost 6 bases and 0 bases respectively, with 21 bases between them. Germline V lookup: CDR1 MNHEY, CDR2 SVGEGT. CDR3 length equals 19 residues. The CDR3 is CASSLIPLDRPSGANVLTF. In DNA form, the CDR3 reads TGTGCCAGCAGCCTCATACCACTGGATCGACCCTCTGGGGCCAACGTCCTGACTTTC.